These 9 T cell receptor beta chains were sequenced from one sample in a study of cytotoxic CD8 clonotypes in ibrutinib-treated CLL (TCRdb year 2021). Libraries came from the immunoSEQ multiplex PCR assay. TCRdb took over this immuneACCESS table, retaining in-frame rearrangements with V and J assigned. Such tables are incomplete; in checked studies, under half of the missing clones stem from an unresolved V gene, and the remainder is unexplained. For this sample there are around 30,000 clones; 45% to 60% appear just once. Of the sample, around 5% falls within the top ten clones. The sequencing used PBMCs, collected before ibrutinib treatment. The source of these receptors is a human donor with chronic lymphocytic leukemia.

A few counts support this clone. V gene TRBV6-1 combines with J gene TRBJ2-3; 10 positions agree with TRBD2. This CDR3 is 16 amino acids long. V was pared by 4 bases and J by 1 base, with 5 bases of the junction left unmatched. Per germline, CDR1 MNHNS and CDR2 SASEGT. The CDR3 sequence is CASSVGAGGRTDTQYF. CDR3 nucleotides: TGTGCCAGCAGTGTCGGAGCGGGGGGGCGCACAGATACGCAGTATTTT.

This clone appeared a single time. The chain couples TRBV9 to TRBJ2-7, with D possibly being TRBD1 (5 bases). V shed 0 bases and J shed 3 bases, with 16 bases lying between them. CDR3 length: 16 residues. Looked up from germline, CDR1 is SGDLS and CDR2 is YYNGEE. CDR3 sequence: CASSVGAGQGVYEQYF. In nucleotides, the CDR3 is TGTGCCAGCAGCGTAGGAGCAGGGCAAGGGGTCTACGAGCAGTACTTC.

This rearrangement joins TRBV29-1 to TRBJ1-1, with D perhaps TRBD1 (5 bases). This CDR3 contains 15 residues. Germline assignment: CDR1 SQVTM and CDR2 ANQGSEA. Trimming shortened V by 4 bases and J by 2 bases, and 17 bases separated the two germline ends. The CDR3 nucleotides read TGCAGCGTTGTAACCGTCGGGGGGGGAAACACTGAAGCTTTCTTT. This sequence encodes CSVVTVGGGNTEAFF.

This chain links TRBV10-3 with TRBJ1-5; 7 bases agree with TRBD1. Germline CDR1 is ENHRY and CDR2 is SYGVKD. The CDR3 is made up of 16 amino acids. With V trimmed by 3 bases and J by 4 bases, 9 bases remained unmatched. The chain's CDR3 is CAISEGVGTVNQPQHF. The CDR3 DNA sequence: TGTGCCATCAGTGAAGGTGTTGGGACAGTAAATCAGCCCCAGCATTTT.

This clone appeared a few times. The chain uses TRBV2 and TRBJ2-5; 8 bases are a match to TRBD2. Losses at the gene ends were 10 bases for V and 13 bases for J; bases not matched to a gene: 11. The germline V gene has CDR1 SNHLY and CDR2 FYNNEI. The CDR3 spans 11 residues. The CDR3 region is CAIAGGRSPYF. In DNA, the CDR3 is TGTGCCATTGCGGGGGGCCGGTCCCCGTACTTC.

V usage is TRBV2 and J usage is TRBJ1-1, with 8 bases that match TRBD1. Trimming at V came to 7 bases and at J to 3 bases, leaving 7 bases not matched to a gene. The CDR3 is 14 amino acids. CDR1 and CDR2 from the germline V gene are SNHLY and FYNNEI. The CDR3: CASNLRGRYTEAFF. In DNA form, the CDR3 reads TGTGCCAGCAACCTCAGGGGGCGTTACACTGAAGCTTTCTTT.

CDR3 nucleotides: TGTGCCAGCATCGCGGGGGTAGCCAAAAACATTCAGTACTTC. As protein: CASIAGVAKNIQYF. This chain connects TRBV27 to TRBJ2-4; TRBD2 matches at 7 bases. V dropped 7 bases and J dropped 0; count of bases not matched to a gene: 3. Germline V lookup: CDR1 MNHEY, CDR2 SMNVEV (reference sequence). The CDR3 totals 14 residues.

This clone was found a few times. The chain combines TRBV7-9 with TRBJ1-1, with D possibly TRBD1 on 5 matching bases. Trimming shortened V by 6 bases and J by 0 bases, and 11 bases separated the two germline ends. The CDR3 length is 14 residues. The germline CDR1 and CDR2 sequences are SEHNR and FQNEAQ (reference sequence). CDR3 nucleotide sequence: TGTGCCAGCAGACCCCTCAGGGTGAACACTGAAGCTTTCTTT. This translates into CASRPLRVNTEAFF. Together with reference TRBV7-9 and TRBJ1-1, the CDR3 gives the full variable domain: DTGVSQNPRHKITKRGQNVTFRCDPISEHNRLYWYRQTLGQGPEFLTYFQNEAQLEKSRLLSDRFSAERPKGSFSTLEIQRTEQGDSAMYLCASRPLRVNTEAFFGQGTRLTVV.

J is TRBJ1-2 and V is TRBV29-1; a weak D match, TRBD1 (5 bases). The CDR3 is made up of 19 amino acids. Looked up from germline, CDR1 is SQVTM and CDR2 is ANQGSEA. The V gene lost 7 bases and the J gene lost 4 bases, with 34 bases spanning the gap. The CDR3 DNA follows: TGCAGCGCCGCACGGGGTGGCGGACAAAAAAGGTCGGATTCCTATGGCTACACCTTC. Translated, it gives CSAARGGGQKRSDSYGYTF.